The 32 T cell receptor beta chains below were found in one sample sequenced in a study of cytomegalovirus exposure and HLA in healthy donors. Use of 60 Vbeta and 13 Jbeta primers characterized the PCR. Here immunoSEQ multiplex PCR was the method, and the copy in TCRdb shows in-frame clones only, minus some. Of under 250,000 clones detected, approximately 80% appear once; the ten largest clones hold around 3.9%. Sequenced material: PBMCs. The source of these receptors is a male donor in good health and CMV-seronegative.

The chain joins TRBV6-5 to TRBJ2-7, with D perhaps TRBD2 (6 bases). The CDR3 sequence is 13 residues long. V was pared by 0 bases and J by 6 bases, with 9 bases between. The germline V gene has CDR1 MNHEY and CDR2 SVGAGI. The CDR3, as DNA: TGTGCCAGCAGTTACTCGAGTAGCGGCGAGCAGTACTTC. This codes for CASSYSSSGEQYF.

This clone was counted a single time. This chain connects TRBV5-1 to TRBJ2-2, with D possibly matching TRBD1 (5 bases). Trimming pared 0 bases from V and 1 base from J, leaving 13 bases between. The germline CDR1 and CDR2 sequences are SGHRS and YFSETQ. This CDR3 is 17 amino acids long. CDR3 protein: CASSLAGWGRNTGELFF. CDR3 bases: TGCGCCAGCAGCTTGGCGGGTTGGGGCCGGAACACCGGGGAGCTGTTTTTT.

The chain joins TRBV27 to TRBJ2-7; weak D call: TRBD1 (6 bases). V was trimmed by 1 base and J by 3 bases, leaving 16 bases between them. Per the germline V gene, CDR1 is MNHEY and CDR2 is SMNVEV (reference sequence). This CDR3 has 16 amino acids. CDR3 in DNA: TGTGCCAGCAGTTTATTAGTGGGGGCGGGTGGCTACGAGCAGTACTTC. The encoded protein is CASSLLVGAGGYEQYF.

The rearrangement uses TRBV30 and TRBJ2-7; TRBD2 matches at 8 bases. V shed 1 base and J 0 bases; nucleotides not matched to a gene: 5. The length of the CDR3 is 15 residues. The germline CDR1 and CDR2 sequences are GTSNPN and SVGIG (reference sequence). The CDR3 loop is CAWSDSGTSSYEQYF. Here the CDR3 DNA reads TGTGCCTGGAGTGATAGCGGGACCAGCTCCTACGAGCAGTACTTC.

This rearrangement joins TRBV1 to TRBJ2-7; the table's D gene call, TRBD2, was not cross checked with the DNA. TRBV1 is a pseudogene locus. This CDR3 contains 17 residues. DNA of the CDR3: TGCACCAGCAGCCCAGGCGAGATAGCGGGAGAGACCTACGAGCAGTACTTC. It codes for CTSSPGEIAGETYEQYF.

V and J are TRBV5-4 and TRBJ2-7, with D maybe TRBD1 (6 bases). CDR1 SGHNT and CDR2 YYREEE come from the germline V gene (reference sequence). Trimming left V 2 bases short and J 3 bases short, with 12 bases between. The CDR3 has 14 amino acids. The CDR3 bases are TGTGCCAGCAGCTTAAGACACAGGGACTACGAGCAGTACTTC. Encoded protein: CASSLRHRDYEQYF.

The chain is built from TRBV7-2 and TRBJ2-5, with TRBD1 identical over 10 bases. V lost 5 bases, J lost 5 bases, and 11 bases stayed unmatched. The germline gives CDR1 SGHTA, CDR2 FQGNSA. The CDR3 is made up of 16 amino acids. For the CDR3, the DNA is TGTGCCAGCAGCCTCCCCGACAGGGGGCCGGGGGAGACCCAGTACTTC. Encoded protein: CASSLPDRGPGETQYF. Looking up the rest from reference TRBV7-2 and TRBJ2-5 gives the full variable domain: GAGVSQSPSNKVTEKGKDVELRCDPISGHTALYWYRQSLGQGLEFLIYFQGNSAPDKSGLPSDRFSAERTGGSVSTLTIQRTQQEDSAVYLCASSLPDRGPGETQYFGPGTRLLVL.

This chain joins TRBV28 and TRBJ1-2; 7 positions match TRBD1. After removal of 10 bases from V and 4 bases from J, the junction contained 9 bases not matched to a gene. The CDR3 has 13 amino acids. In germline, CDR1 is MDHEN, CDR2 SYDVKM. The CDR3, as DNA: TGTGCCACCCCAGGGGGTTCAGGCTATGGCTACACCTTC. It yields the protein CATPGGSGYGYTF.

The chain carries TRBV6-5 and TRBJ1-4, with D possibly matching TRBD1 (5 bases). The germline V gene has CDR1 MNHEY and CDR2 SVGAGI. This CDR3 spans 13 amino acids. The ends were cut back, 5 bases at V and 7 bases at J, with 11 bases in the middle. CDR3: CASSQGLGEKLFF. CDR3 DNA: TGTGCCAGCAGTCAGGGCCTCGGTGAAAAACTGTTTTTT.

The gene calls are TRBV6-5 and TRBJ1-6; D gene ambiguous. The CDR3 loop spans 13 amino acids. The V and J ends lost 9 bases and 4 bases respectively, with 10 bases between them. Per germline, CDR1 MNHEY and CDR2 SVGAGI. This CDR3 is CASKADYNSPLHF. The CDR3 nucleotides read TGTGCCAGTAAAGCGGATTATAATTCACCCCTCCACTTT.

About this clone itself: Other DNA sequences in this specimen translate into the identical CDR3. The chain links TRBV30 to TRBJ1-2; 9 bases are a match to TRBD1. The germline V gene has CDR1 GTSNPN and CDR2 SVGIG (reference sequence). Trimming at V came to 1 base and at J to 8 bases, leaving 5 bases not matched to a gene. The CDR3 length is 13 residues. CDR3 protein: CAWSGWTGDGYTF. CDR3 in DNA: TGTGCCTGGAGTGGTTGGACAGGGGACGGCTACACCTTC.

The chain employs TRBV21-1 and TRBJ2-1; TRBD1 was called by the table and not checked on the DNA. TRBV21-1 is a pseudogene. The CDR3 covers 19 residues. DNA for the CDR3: TGTGCCAGCAGTATCTCCGGAGTTCCCACCGGGACAGCCTACAATGAGCAGTTCTTC. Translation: CASSISGVPTGTAYNEQFF.

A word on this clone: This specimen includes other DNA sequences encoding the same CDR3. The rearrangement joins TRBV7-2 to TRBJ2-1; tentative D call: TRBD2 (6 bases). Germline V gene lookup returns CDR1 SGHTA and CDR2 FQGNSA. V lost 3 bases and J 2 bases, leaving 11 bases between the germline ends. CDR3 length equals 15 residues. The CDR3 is CASSLSGSPYNEQFF. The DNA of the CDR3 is TGTGCCAGCAGCTTGAGCGGGTCCCCCTACAATGAGCAGTTCTTC.

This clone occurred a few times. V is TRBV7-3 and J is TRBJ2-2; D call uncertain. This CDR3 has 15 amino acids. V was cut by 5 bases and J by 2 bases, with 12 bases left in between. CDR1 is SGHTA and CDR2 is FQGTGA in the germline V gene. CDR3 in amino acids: CASSRKGDNTGELFF. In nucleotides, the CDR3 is TGTGCCAGCAGCCGAAAAGGAGATAACACCGGGGAGCTGTTTTTT. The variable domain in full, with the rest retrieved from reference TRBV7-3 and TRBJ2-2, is GAGVSQTPSNKVTEKGKYVELRCDPISGHTALYWYRQSLGQGPEFLIYFQGTGAADDSGLPNDRFFAVRPEGSVSTLKIQRTERGDSAVYLCASSRKGDNTGELFFGEGSRLTVL.

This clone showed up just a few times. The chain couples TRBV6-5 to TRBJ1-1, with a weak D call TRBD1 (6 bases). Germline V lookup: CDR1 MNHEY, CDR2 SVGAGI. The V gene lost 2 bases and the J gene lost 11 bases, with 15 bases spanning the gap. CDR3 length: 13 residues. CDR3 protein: CASSYGSGHRAFF. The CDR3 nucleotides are TGTGCCAGCAGTTACGGGTCGGGACACAGGGCTTTCTTT.

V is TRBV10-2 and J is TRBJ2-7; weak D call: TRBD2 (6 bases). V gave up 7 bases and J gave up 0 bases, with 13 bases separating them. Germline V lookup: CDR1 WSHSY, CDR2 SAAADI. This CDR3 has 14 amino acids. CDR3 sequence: CASIRDSYSYEQYF. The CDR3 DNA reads TGCGCCAGCATCCGGGACTCCTACTCCTACGAGCAGTACTTC.

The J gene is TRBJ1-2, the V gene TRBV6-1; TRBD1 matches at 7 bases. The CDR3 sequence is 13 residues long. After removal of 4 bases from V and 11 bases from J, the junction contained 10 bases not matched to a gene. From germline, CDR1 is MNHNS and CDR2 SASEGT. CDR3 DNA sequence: TGTGCCAGCAGTGCGACAGGACAGGCTGGTTACACCTTC. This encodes CASSATGQAGYTF.

The CDR3 nucleotides are TGTGCCAGCAGGGGCGGGACGGTAGGCGATCAGCCCCAGCATTTT. Translated: CASRGGTVGDQPQHF. The rearrangement uses TRBV2 and TRBJ1-5; possible D gene TRBD1, 5 bases. CDR3 length: 15 amino acids. V was cut by 6 bases and J by 5 bases, with 17 bases left in between. Looked up from germline, CDR1 is SNHLY and CDR2 is FYNNEI.

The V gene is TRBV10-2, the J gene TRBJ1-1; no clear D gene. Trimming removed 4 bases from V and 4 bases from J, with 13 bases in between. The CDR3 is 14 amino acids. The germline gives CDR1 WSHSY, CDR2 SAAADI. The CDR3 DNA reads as TGCGCCAGCAGTGGCGGAAGCCCAAGCACTGAAGCTTTCTTT. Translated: CASSGGSPSTEAFF.

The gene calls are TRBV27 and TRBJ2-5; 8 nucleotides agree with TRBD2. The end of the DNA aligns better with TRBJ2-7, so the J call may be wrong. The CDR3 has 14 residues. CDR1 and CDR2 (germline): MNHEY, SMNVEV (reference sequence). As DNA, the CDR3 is TGTGCCAGCGCGGACGGACTAGCTCGCTACGAGCAGTACTTC. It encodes CASADGLARYEQYF.

The CDR3 nucleotides are TGTGCCAGCAGCTTTGGCTTGGGCCAGGGGAAAGGCGAGACCCAGTACTTC. It translates to CASSFGLGQGKGETQYF. The J gene is TRBJ2-5, the V gene TRBV27; tentatively, D is TRBD1 (6 bases). Trimming took off 6 bases at V and 5 bases at J, with 25 bases between the two ends. This CDR3 is 17 amino acids long. Germline V gene data show CDR1 as MNHEY and CDR2 as SMNVEV (reference sequence).

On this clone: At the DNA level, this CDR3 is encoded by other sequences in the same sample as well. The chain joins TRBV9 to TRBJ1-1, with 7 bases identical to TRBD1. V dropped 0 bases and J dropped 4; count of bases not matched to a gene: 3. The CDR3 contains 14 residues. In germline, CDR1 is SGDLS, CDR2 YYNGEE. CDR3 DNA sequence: TGTGCCAGCAGCGTAGTTCAGGGGGGCACTGAAGCTTTCTTT. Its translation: CASSVVQGGTEAFF.

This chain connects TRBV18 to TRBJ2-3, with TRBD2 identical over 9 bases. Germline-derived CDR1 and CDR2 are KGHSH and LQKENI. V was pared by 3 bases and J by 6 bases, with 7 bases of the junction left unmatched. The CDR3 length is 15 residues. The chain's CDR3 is CASSPPSGRQDTQYF. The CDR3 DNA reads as TGTGCCAGCTCACCTCCGAGCGGGAGGCAGGATACGCAGTATTTT.

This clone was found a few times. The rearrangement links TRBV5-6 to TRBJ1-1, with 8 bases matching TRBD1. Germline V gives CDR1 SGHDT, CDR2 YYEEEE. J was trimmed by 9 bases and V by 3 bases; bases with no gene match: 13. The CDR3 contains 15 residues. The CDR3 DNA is TGTGCCAGCAGCTCATCAGGGGGCGGCGTAAGAAAAGCTTTCTTT. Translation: CASSSSGGGVRKAFF.

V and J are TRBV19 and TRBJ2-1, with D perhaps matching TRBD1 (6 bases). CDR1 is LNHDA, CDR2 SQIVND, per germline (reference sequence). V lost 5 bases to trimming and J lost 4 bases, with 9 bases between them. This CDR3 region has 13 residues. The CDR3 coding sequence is TGTGCCAGTAGTGAGGGGGTGTACAATGAGCAGTTCTTC. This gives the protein CASSEGVYNEQFF.

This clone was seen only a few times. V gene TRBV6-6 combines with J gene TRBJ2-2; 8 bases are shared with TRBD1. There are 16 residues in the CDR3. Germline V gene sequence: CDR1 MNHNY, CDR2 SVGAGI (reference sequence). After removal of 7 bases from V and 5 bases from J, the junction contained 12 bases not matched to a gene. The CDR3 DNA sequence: TGTGCCAGCACCCGAATCCAGGGGGCTGGGACCGGGGAGCTGTTTTTT. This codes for CASTRIQGAGTGELFF.

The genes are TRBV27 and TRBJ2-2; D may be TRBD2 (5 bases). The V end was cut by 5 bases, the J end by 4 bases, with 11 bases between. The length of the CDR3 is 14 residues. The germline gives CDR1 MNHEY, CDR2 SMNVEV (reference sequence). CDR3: CASSPGLGTGELFF. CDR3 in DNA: TGTGCCAGCAGTCCCGGACTCGGCACCGGGGAGCTGTTTTTT.

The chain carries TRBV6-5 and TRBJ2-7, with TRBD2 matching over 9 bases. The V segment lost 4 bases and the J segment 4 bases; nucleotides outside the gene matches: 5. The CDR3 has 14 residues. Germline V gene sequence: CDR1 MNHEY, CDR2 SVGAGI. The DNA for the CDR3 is TGTGCCAGCAGTTGGTTTAGCGGGAGTTACGAGCAGTACTTC. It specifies CASSWFSGSYEQYF.

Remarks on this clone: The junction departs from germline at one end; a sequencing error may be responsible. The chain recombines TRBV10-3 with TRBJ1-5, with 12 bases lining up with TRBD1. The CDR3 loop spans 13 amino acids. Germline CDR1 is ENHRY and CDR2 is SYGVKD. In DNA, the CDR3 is TGTGCCAGGGGACAGGGGGCGAACGAGCCCCGGCATTTT. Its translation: CARGQGANEPRHF.

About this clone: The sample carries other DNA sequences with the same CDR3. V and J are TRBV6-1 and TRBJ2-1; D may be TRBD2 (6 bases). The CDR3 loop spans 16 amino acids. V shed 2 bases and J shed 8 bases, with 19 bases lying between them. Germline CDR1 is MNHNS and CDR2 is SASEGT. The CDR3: CASSERRARSIHEQFF. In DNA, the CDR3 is TGTGCCAGCAGTGAAAGGAGGGCTAGAAGTATCCATGAGCAGTTCTTC.

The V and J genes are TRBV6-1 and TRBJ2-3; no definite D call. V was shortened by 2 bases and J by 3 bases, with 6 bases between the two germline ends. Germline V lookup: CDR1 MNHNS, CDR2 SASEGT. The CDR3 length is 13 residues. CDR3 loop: CASSELLTDTQYF. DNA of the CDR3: TGTGCCAGCAGTGAACTCCTAACAGATACGCAGTATTTT.

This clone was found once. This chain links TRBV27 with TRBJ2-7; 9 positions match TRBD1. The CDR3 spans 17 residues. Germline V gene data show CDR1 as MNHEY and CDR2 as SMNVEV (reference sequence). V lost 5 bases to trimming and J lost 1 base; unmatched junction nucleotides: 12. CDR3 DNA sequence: TGTGCCAGCAGTCGGTACACAGGGGGCGCGAATTCCTACGAGCAGTACTTC. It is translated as CASSRYTGGANSYEQYF.